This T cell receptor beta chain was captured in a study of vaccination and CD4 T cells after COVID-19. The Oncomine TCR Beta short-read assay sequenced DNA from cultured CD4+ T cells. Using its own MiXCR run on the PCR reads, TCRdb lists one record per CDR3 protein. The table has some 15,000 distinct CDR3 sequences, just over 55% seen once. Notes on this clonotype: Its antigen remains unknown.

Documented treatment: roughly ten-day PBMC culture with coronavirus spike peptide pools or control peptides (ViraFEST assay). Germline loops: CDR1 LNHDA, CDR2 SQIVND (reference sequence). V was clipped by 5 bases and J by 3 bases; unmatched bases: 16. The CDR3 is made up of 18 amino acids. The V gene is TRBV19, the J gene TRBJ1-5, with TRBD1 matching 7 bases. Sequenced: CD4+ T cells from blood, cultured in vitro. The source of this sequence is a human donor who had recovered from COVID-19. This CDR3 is CASSEAGQRFLDNQPQHF. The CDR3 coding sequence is TGTGCCAGTAGTGAAGCGGGACAGAGGTTTCTTGACAATCAGCCCCAGCATTTT.